This T cell receptor beta chain was identified in a study of T-cell memory formation after mild COVID-19. Whole-study findings and limits: Some responding clones appeared in pre-infection memory, suggesting cross-reactive memory joined.

TCRdb analysed the 5' RACE reads with MiXCR anew, one entry per CDR3 protein. The sample records around 470,000 distinct CDR3 sequences, around 19% being singletons. This CDR3 has 15 amino acids. Germline trimming cut 5 bases from V and 7 bases from J; bases unmatched to any gene: 4. Looked up from germline, CDR1 is SGHVS and CDR2 is FNYEAQ. The table lists this clonotype with many counts. The antigen remains unidentified. The V gene is TRBV7-6, the J gene TRBJ2-1; the match to TRBD2 covers 14 bases. Sequenced material: PBMCs or a T cell subset sorted from them (not recorded which). The clonotype originates from an adult woman who had mild COVID-19 (a few samples of this study predate the infection). Cell type and time point are not known. The CDR3 nucleotides are TGTGCCAGCAGCCCCAGGACTAGCGGGGGGAATGAGCAGTTCTTC. This codes for CASSPRTSGGNEQFF. Using reference TRBV7-6 and TRBJ2-1 for the parts outside the CDR3, the full variable domain is GAGVSQSPRYKVTKRGQDVALRCDPISGHVSLYWYRQALGQGPEFLTYFNYEAQQDKSGLPNDRFSAERPEGSISTLTIQRTEQRDSAMYRCASSPRTSGGNEQFFGPGTRLTVL.